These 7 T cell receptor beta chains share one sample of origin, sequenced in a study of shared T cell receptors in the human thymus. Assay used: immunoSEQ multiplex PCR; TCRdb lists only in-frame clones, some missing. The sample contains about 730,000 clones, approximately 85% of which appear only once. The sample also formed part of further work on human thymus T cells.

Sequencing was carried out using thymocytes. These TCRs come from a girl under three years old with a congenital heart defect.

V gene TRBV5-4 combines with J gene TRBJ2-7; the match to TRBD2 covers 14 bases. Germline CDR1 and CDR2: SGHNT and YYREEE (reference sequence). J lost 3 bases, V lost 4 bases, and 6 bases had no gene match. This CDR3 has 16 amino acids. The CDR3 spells CASSMGLAGALYEQYF. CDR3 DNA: TGTGCCAGCAGCATGGGACTAGCGGGGGCTCTCTACGAGCAGTACTTC.

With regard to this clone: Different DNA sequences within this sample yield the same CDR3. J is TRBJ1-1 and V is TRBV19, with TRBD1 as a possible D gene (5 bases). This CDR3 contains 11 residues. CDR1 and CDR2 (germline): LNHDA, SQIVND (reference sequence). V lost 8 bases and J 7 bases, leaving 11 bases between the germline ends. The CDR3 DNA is TGTGCCAGTTCTACAGGTAATGAAGCTTTCTTT. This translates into CASSTGNEAFF. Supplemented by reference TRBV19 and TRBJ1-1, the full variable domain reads DGGITQSPKYLFRKEGQNVTLSCEQNLNHDAMYWYRQDPGQGLRLIYYSQIVNDFQKGDIAEGYSVSREKKESFPLTVTSAQKNPTAFYLCASSTGNEAFFGQGTRLTVV.

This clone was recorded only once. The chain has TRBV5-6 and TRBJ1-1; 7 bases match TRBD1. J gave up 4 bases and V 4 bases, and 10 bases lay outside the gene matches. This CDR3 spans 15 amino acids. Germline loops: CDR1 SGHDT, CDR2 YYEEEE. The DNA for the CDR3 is TGTGCCAGCAGCGTACGCCCACAGGGGAGCACTGAAGCTTTCTTT. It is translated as CASSVRPQGSTEAFF.

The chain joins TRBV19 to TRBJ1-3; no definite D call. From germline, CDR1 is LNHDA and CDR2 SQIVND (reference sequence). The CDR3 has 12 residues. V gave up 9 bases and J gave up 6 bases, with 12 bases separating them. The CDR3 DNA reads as TGTGCCAGCCCCAGCGATGAAAACACCATATATTTT. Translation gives CASPSDENTIYF.

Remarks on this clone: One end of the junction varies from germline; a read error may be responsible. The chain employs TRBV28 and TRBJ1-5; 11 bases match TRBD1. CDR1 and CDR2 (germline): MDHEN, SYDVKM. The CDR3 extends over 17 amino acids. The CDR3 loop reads CANSSNSGTGGGQPQHF. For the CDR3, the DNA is TGTGCCAACAGTTCGAACTCCGGGACAGGGGGAGGACAGCCCCAGCATTTT.

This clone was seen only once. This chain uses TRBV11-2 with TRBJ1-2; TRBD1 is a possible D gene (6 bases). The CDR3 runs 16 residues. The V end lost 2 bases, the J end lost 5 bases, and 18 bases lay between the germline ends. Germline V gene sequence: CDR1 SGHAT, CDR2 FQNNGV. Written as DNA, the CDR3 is TGTGCCAGCAGCTTATATCCCCGACAGGCCCCATATGGCTACACCTTC. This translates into CASSLYPRQAPYGYTF.

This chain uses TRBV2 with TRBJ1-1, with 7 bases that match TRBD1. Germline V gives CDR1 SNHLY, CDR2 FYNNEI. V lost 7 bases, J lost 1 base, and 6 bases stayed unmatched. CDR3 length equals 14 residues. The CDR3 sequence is CASKGARGNTEAFF. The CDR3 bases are TGTGCCAGCAAGGGGGCGCGTGGGAACACTGAAGCTTTCTTT.